This is a list of T cell receptor beta chains from one sample in a study of blood T cell repertoires in COVID-19. Some clones are missing from TCRdb's copy, which holds only in-frame ones; the method was immunoSEQ multiplex PCR. Of roughly 50,000 clones listed, roughly 84% are singletons. Material: peripheral blood. All receptors derive from a woman aged 55 to 70 with acute or convalescent COVID-19. Both conserved end residues are part of each CDR3. The order of the fields is clone size, J gene, D gene, V gene, CDR3 protein, CDR3 DNA. D genes are given only for firm matches. Size is omitted from some rows. Given values are once, few, many or a class for expanded clones.

abundance: .; j_gene: TRBJ1-6; d_gene: .; v_gene: TRBV5-6; CDR3aa: CASSRYRNSPLHF; CDR3nt: TGTGCCAGCAGCCGTTACAGAAATTCACCCCTCCACTTT
abundance: .; j_gene: TRBJ2-7; d_gene: TRBD1; v_gene: TRBV18; CDR3aa: CASSPPVGQGPRSDHYEQYF; CDR3nt: TGTGCCAGCTCACCACCGGTGGGACAGGGTCCCAGATCCGACCACTACGAGCAGTACTTC
abundance: .; j_gene: TRBJ2-1; d_gene: .; v_gene: TRBV13; CDR3aa: CASSPFRTASSYNEQFF; CDR3nt: TGTGCCAGCAGCCCATTCCGGACAGCGAGCTCCTACAATGAGCAGTTCTTC
abundance: .; j_gene: TRBJ1-2; d_gene: .; v_gene: TRBV11-2; CDR3aa: CASSLVGIPDGYTF; CDR3nt: TGTGCCAGCAGCTTAGTCGGGATCCCGGATGGCTACACCTTC
abundance: .; j_gene: TRBJ2-3; d_gene: TRBD1; v_gene: TRBV18; CDR3aa: CASSPVRTGGVTDTQYF; CDR3nt: TGTGCCAGCTCACCGGTAAGGACAGGGGGCGTCACAGATACGCAGTATTTT
abundance: .; j_gene: TRBJ1-1; d_gene: .; v_gene: TRBV27; CDR3aa: CASSLTGTRREAFF; CDR3nt: TGTGCCAGCAGTTTAACCGGGACACGCCGCGAAGCTTTCTTT
abundance: .; j_gene: TRBJ1-2; d_gene: .; v_gene: TRBV19; CDR3aa: CASSTTGDYGYTF; CDR3nt: TGTGCCAGTAGCACTACAGGAGACTATGGCTACACCTTC
abundance: .; j_gene: TRBJ2-3; d_gene: .; v_gene: TRBV6-5; CDR3aa: CASSYGTGKQITQYF; CDR3nt: TGTGCCAGCAGTTACGGGACTGGAAAGCAGATAACGCAGTATTTT
abundance: .; j_gene: TRBJ2-2; d_gene: .; v_gene: TRBV3-1/TRBV3-2; CDR3aa: CASSPLTGNTGELFF; CDR3nt: TGTGCCAGCAGCCCCCTGACAGGGAACACCGGGGAGCTGTTTTTT
abundance: few; j_gene: TRBJ1-1; d_gene: TRBD1; v_gene: TRBV7-9; CDR3aa: CASSTPNRGPNTEAFF; CDR3nt: TGTGCCAGCAGCACCCCTAACAGGGGGCCGAACACTGAAGCTTTCTTT
abundance: once; j_gene: TRBJ2-5; d_gene: .; v_gene: TRBV2; CDR3aa: CASSVEAQYF; CDR3nt: TGTGCCAGCAGCGTGGAGGCCCAGTACTTC
abundance: .; j_gene: TRBJ2-5; d_gene: .; v_gene: TRBV30; CDR3aa: CAELRGETQYF; CDR3nt: TGTGCTGAGCTAAGGGGGGAGACCCAGTACTTC
abundance: .; j_gene: TRBJ2-7; d_gene: TRBD1; v_gene: TRBV5-6; CDR3aa: CASSSFPGQGSEQYF; CDR3nt: TGTGCCAGCAGCTCCTTTCCGGGACAGGGTTCCGAGCAGTACTTC
abundance: once; j_gene: TRBJ1-2; d_gene: .; v_gene: TRBV27; CDR3aa: CASSNHQGTGYTF; CDR3nt: TGTGCCAGCAGTAACCATCAGGGAACTGGCTACACCTTC
abundance: .; j_gene: TRBJ2-2; d_gene: TRBD1; v_gene: TRBV4-3; CDR3aa: CASSQTFGTADAGELFF; CDR3nt: TGCGCCAGCAGCCAGACCTTCGGGACAGCCGATGCCGGGGAGCTGTTTTTT
abundance: .; j_gene: TRBJ1-1; d_gene: .; v_gene: TRBV7-2; CDR3aa: CASSTGSNTEAFF; CDR3nt: TGTGCCAGCAGCACAGGGAGCAACACTGAAGCTTTCTTT
abundance: .; j_gene: TRBJ2-7; d_gene: .; v_gene: TRBV4-2; CDR3aa: CASSQEIWHYEQYF; CDR3nt: TGTGCCAGCAGCCAAGAAATCTGGCACTACGAGCAGTACTTC
abundance: .; j_gene: TRBJ2-1; d_gene: .; v_gene: TRBV4-3; CDR3aa: CASSQDAGKYNEQFF; CDR3nt: TGCGCCAGCAGCCAAGATGCGGGAAAATACAATGAGCAGTTCTTC
abundance: .; j_gene: TRBJ2-1; d_gene: .; v_gene: TRBV3-1/TRBV3-2; CDR3aa: CASSQDMEGPTYNEQFF; CDR3nt: TGTGCCAGCAGCCAAGATATGGAGGGGCCCACCTACAATGAGCAGTTCTTC
abundance: .; j_gene: TRBJ1-2; d_gene: .; v_gene: TRBV5-4; CDR3aa: CASSLVRDYGYTF; CDR3nt: TGTGCCAGCAGCTTGGTCAGGGACTATGGCTACACCTTC
abundance: .; j_gene: TRBJ2-3; d_gene: TRBD1; v_gene: TRBV19; CDR3aa: CASSDRGQTDTQYF; CDR3nt: TGTGCCAGTAGCGACAGGGGCCAGACAGATACGCAGTATTTT
abundance: .; j_gene: TRBJ2-4; d_gene: .; v_gene: TRBV5-5; CDR3aa: CASSTRNIQYF; CDR3nt: TGTGCCAGCAGCACGAGAAACATTCAGTACTTC
abundance: few; j_gene: TRBJ2-2; d_gene: TRBD1; v_gene: TRBV29-1; CDR3aa: CSVSTGVARTGELFF; CDR3nt: TGCAGCGTATCTACAGGGGTCGCCCGCACCGGGGAGCTGTTTTTT
abundance: .; j_gene: TRBJ1-2; d_gene: .; v_gene: TRBV20-1; CDR3aa: CSASGSQGLANYGYTF; CDR3nt: TGCAGTGCTAGTGGAAGCCAGGGCTTAGCTAACTATGGCTACACCTTC
abundance: .; j_gene: TRBJ2-7; d_gene: TRBD2; v_gene: TRBV11-1; CDR3aa: CASSLYGTTIEQYF; CDR3nt: TGTGCCAGCAGCTTATACGGGACTACCATAGAGCAGTACTTC
abundance: .; j_gene: TRBJ2-1; d_gene: .; v_gene: TRBV7-9; CDR3aa: CASREKLGGVGDEQFF; CDR3nt: TGTGCCAGCCGAGAAAAATTAGGCGGGGTTGGCGATGAGCAGTTCTTC
abundance: .; j_gene: TRBJ2-2; d_gene: TRBD1; v_gene: TRBV18; CDR3aa: CASSPPGQGHTGELFF; CDR3nt: TGTGCCAGCTCACCACCGGGACAGGGACACACCGGGGAGCTGTTTTTT
abundance: .; j_gene: TRBJ2-7; d_gene: .; v_gene: TRBV7-2; CDR3aa: CASSAAGLAGRSEQYF; CDR3nt: TGTGCCAGCAGCGCCGCCGGCCTGGCGGGGCGTTCCGAGCAGTACTTC
abundance: .; j_gene: TRBJ2-2; d_gene: .; v_gene: TRBV11-3; CDR3aa: CASSLDIPGELFF; CDR3nt: TGTGCCAGCAGCTTAGATATTCCCGGGGAGCTGTTTTTT
abundance: .; j_gene: TRBJ2-1; d_gene: TRBD1; v_gene: TRBV19; CDR3aa: CASSGDRLNEQFF; CDR3nt: TGTGCCAGTAGCGGGGACAGGCTCAATGAGCAGTTCTTC
abundance: .; j_gene: TRBJ2-2; d_gene: .; v_gene: TRBV7-3; CDR3aa: CASSAGQLTGELFF; CDR3nt: TGTGCCAGCAGCGCCGGACAGCTCACCGGGGAGCTGTTTTTT
abundance: once; j_gene: TRBJ1-2; d_gene: .; v_gene: TRBV6-8; CDR3aa: CASSCGTETYNYGYTF; CDR3nt: TGTGCCAGCAGTTGCGGGACGGAAACTTATAACTATGGCTACACCTTC
abundance: .; j_gene: TRBJ2-2; d_gene: .; v_gene: TRBV10-3; CDR3aa: CAISELAPDNAGELFF; CDR3nt: TGTGCCATCAGTGAGTTAGCCCCCGATAATGCCGGGGAGCTGTTTTTT
abundance: .; j_gene: TRBJ2-7; d_gene: TRBD2; v_gene: TRBV4-2; CDR3aa: CASSHGTSSRDYEQYF; CDR3nt: TGTGCCAGCAGCCACGGGACTAGTTCAAGGGACTACGAGCAGTACTTC
abundance: few; j_gene: TRBJ1-4; d_gene: .; v_gene: TRBV7-9; CDR3aa: CASSVARDAEKLFF; CDR3nt: TGTGCCAGCAGCGTGGCCCGGGATGCGGAAAAACTGTTTTTT
abundance: .; j_gene: TRBJ2-3; d_gene: .; v_gene: TRBV10-3; CDR3aa: CAISGGASTDTQYF; CDR3nt: TGTGCCATCAGTGGCGGGGCCAGCACAGATACGCAGTATTTT
abundance: .; j_gene: TRBJ2-2; d_gene: TRBD1; v_gene: TRBV7-2; CDR3aa: CASSSTGQVRTGELFF; CDR3nt: TGTGCCAGCAGTTCAACGGGACAGGTTCGAACCGGGGAGCTGTTTTTT
abundance: .; j_gene: TRBJ2-1; d_gene: .; v_gene: TRBV5-4; CDR3aa: CASSLESSTYNEQFF; CDR3nt: TGTGCCAGCAGCTTGGAAAGCTCCACCTACAATGAGCAGTTCTTC
abundance: .; j_gene: TRBJ2-5; d_gene: TRBD1; v_gene: TRBV6-5; CDR3aa: CASTSDRGRETQYF; CDR3nt: TGTGCCAGCACCAGCGACAGGGGACGAGAGACCCAGTACTTC
abundance: .; j_gene: TRBJ1-1; d_gene: TRBD1; v_gene: TRBV7-3; CDR3aa: CASSRTGGAGTEAFF; CDR3nt: TGTGCCAGCAGCCGTACAGGGGGCGCTGGGACTGAAGCTTTCTTT
abundance: once; j_gene: TRBJ1-4; d_gene: TRBD1; v_gene: TRBV6-5; CDR3aa: CASRDRGRGEKLFF; CDR3nt: TGTGCCAGCAGGGACAGGGGCCGGGGTGAAAAACTGTTTTTT
abundance: .; j_gene: TRBJ1-3; d_gene: .; v_gene: TRBV12-5; CDR3aa: CASGLVRAGFGNTIYF; CDR3nt: TGTGCTAGTGGTTTGGTAAGGGCAGGGTTTGGAAACACCATATATTTT
abundance: .; j_gene: TRBJ1-5; d_gene: .; v_gene: TRBV12-5; CDR3aa: CASGFSGGNQPQHF; CDR3nt: TGTGCTAGTGGGTTCTCGGGGGGAAATCAGCCCCAGCATTTT
abundance: .; j_gene: TRBJ2-5; d_gene: .; v_gene: TRBV6-4; CDR3aa: CASSDRDSDRQTQYF; CDR3nt: TGTGCCAGCAGTGACCGGGACTCAGATAGGCAGACCCAGTACTTC
abundance: .; j_gene: TRBJ2-5; d_gene: TRBD1; v_gene: TRBV3-1/TRBV3-2; CDR3aa: CASSHRGQETQYF; CDR3nt: TGTGCCAGCAGCCACAGGGGGCAAGAGACCCAGTACTTC
abundance: few; j_gene: TRBJ2-2; d_gene: .; v_gene: TRBV27; CDR3aa: CASSFLDTGELFF; CDR3nt: TGTGCCAGCAGTTTTCTCGACACCGGGGAGCTGTTTTTT